The 4 T cell receptor beta chains below were found in one sample sequenced in a study of T cells in Graves' hyperthyroidism and ophthalmopathy (dated by TCRdb to the late 2010s). To prepare the library, multiplex PCR was applied. The instrument given in TCRdb is Illumina HiSeq 2000. The TCR beta CDR3 regions were amplified from the RNA transcripts. A first-round RT-PCR of the TCR CDR3 used the HTBI primer set with the Qiagen OneStep RT-PCR kit. The public reads were reprocessed in TCRdb via fastp at Q25 and MiXCR, keeping in-frame beta chains. Every entry covers one CDR3 protein and lists the most common genes and DNA from its rows. The sample yields some 650,000 distinct CDR3 sequences; about a sixth were counted once. Jointly, the top ten make up roughly 3.5% of the sample. The sequencing input was blood. The receptors here all came from a woman aged 40 to 49 with Graves' ophthalmopathy.

This clonotype has ten or more counts. The rearrangement links TRBV12-3 or TRBV12-4 to TRBJ2-2; D assignment may be TRBD1 or TRBD2 (5 bases each). Trimming left V 5 bases short and J 6 bases short, with 13 bases between. The CDR3 contains 14 residues. CDR3 region: CASSQRDGPGELFF. In DNA form, the CDR3 reads TGTGCCAGCAGTCAACGGGACGGCCCCGGGGAGCTGTTTTTT.

In this sample, this clonotype turned up many times. V usage is TRBV11-2 and J usage is TRBJ2-7, with D possibly being TRBD1 or TRBD2 (6 bases each). CDR1 is SGHAT and CDR2 is FQNNGV in the germline V gene. The CDR3 runs 15 residues. V lost 0 bases to trimming and J lost 3 bases, with 12 bases between them. In DNA form, the CDR3 reads TGTGCCAGCAGCTTAGATTGGGGGGCTGGCTACGAGCAGTACTTC. This encodes CASSLDWGAGYEQYF.

This clonotype was counted many times. The gene calls are TRBV18 and TRBJ2-1; D might be TRBD2 (6 bases). Trimming took 1 base from V and 5 from J, leaving 12 bases between them. Germline V CDR1 and CDR2: KGHSH, LQKENI. The CDR3 is 15 amino acids. The CDR3 region is CASSPQAGSNNEQFF. CDR3 bases: TGTGCCAGCTCACCACAGGCGGGGAGTAACAATGAGCAGTTCTTC.

Ten or more counts support this clonotype. V and J are TRBV11-2 and TRBJ2-7; no reliable D call. The V end lost 3 bases, the J end lost 1 base, and 22 bases lay between the germline ends. The germline V gene has CDR1 SGHAT and CDR2 FQNNGV. The CDR3 has 18 residues. The CDR3 reads CASSLGPLSFLTSYEQYF. The CDR3 nucleotides read TGTGCCAGCAGCTTGGGCCCCCTGTCATTCCTTACATCCTACGAGCAGTACTTC. The variable domain in full, with the rest retrieved from reference TRBV11-2 and TRBJ2-7, is EAGVAQSPRYKIIEKRQSVAFWCNPISGHATLYWYQQILGQGPKLLIQFQNNGVVDDSQLPKDRFSAERLKGVDSTLKIQPAKLEDSAVYLCASSLGPLSFLTSYEQYFGPGTRLTVT.